The clone carrying this T cell receptor beta chain has at least ten counts. As yet, its antigen is unknown. This entry comes from a study of blood T cells in healthy people across ages. Whole-study findings and limits: It was found that TCR beta diversity correlated strongly with the percentage of naive T cells.

Primed by a sample-barcoded 5' primer and a J-beta primer mix, a second PCR proceeded for about 7 to 11 cycles. TCRdb analysed the 5' RACE reads with MiXCR anew, one entry per CDR3 protein. The top ten hold 7.7% of the sample, which has around 1,700,000 distinct CDR3 sequences, 25% to 30% seen once. Germline assignment: CDR1 MNHEY and CDR2 SVGAGI. The CDR3 is 13 residues long. V gave up 5 bases and J gave up 5 bases, with 10 bases separating them. Donors were healthy Caucasian individuals from Russia aged roughly 6 to 90. Each of the donors had approximately 10 milliliters of peripheral blood drawn into EDTA-treated Vacutainer tubes.

Source material: blood. This chain joins TRBV6-5 and TRBJ2-4; D remains unclear. This sequence was found in a woman aged 25 to 45 in good health. The CDR3 DNA follows: TGTGCCAGCAGTCAATCAAGAGAAAACATTCAGTACTTC. It codes for CASSQSRENIQYF.